The rows below give T cell receptor beta chains drawn from one sample of a study of blood T cell repertoires in COVID-19. Using immunoSEQ multiplex PCR, the repertoire was profiled, and TCRdb retains in-frame clones only, with some absent. The data show about 670,000 clones, just under 90% seen once. Material: peripheral blood. Every receptor here comes from a woman aged 18-35 years with acute or convalescent COVID-19. The CDR3 runs from the conserved cysteine through the conserved F or W. A D gene is named only where the DNA matches it firmly. Not all rows give a size; the values are once, few, many and, for expanded clones, a class.

clone_size: .; v_call: TRBV29-1; j_call: TRBJ2-1; d_call: .; cdr3_aa: CSATGHEQFF; cdr3_nt: TGCAGCGCTACAGGGCATGAGCAGTTCTTC
clone_size: once; v_call: TRBV7-2; j_call: TRBJ1-2; d_call: .; cdr3_aa: CASSLGGGTGPNYGYTF; cdr3_nt: TGTGCCAGCAGCTTAGGGGGTGGCACAGGACCTAACTATGGCTACACCTTC
clone_size: .; v_call: TRBV29-1; j_call: TRBJ2-1; d_call: TRBD2; cdr3_aa: CSVTGTSGDPIPTNEQFF; cdr3_nt: TGCAGCGTTACCGGGACTAGCGGGGATCCCATCCCTACAAATGAGCAGTTCTTC
clone_size: .; v_call: TRBV25-1; j_call: TRBJ2-5; d_call: TRBD2; cdr3_aa: CASSELASGGQETQYF; cdr3_nt: TGTGCCAGCAGTGAATTGGCTAGCGGGGGGCAAGAGACCCAGTACTTC
clone_size: .; v_call: TRBV4-3; j_call: TRBJ2-7; d_call: TRBD2; cdr3_aa: CASSQDLLAGGPSTYEQYF; cdr3_nt: TGCGCCAGCAGCCAAGATTTACTAGCGGGGGGTCCCTCAACCTACGAGCAGTACTTC
clone_size: once; v_call: TRBV11-3; j_call: TRBJ1-1; d_call: TRBD1; cdr3_aa: CASSPREGAKAFF; cdr3_nt: TGTGCCAGCAGTCCCCGGGAGGGGGCGAAAGCTTTCTTT
clone_size: .; v_call: TRBV20-1; j_call: TRBJ2-7; d_call: .; cdr3_aa: CSTSGRGAASYEQYF; cdr3_nt: TGCAGTACGAGTGGCCGGGGGGCCGCCTCCTACGAGCAGTACTTC
clone_size: .; v_call: TRBV6-1; j_call: TRBJ1-2; d_call: .; cdr3_aa: CASSEALAGNYGYTF; cdr3_nt: TGTGCCAGCAGTGAAGCCTTGGCAGGGAACTATGGCTACACCTTC
clone_size: .; v_call: TRBV19; j_call: TRBJ1-2; d_call: TRBD1; cdr3_aa: CASSSQGAGGYTF; cdr3_nt: TGTGCCAGTAGCTCGCAGGGGGCAGGAGGCTACACCTTC
clone_size: .; v_call: TRBV10-1; j_call: TRBJ2-1; d_call: .; cdr3_aa: CASREPGLRYNEQFF; cdr3_nt: TGCGCCAGCAGGGAACCGGGACTCAGATACAATGAGCAGTTCTTC
clone_size: .; v_call: TRBV7-3; j_call: TRBJ1-5; d_call: .; cdr3_aa: CASSLQAGGPQHF; cdr3_nt: TGTGCCAGCAGCTTACAGGCGGGGGGGCCCCAGCATTTT
clone_size: .; v_call: TRBV6-5; j_call: TRBJ1-1; d_call: TRBD1; cdr3_aa: CASSSQGATQAFF; cdr3_nt: TGTGCCAGCAGTTCTCAGGGGGCAACCCAAGCTTTCTTT
clone_size: .; v_call: TRBV20-1; j_call: TRBJ1-1; d_call: .; cdr3_aa: CSASLGVNTEAFF; cdr3_nt: TGCAGTGCTAGTCTCGGGGTGAACACTGAAGCTTTCTTT
clone_size: .; v_call: TRBV5-1; j_call: TRBJ1-1; d_call: .; cdr3_aa: CASRSRLNTEAFF; cdr3_nt: TGCGCCAGCAGGTCTCGGTTGAACACTGAAGCTTTCTTT
clone_size: .; v_call: TRBV7-3; j_call: TRBJ1-1; d_call: TRBD1; cdr3_aa: CASSRDRGNTEAFF; cdr3_nt: TGTGCCAGCAGCCGCGACAGGGGGAACACTGAAGCTTTCTTT
clone_size: .; v_call: TRBV9; j_call: TRBJ1-4; d_call: TRBD1; cdr3_aa: CASSETGYLDEKLFF; cdr3_nt: TGTGCCAGCAGCGAGACAGGGTACCTTGATGAAAAACTGTTTTTT
clone_size: .; v_call: TRBV5-1; j_call: TRBJ1-1; d_call: .; cdr3_aa: CASSLASGPGTEAFF; cdr3_nt: TGCGCCAGCAGCTTGGCCTCAGGCCCTGGCACTGAAGCTTTCTTT
clone_size: once; v_call: TRBV29-1; j_call: TRBJ1-1; d_call: .; cdr3_aa: CSVEEGHLLAFF; cdr3_nt: TGCAGCGTTGAAGAGGGACACCTATTAGCTTTCTTT
clone_size: .; v_call: TRBV5-1; j_call: TRBJ1-3; d_call: TRBD1; cdr3_aa: CASSPLPGTGPGNTIYF; cdr3_nt: TGCGCCAGCAGCCCCCTCCCCGGGACAGGGCCAGGAAACACCATATATTTT
clone_size: .; v_call: TRBV7-9; j_call: TRBJ2-7; d_call: TRBD1; cdr3_aa: CASSSSYGQGHYEQYF; cdr3_nt: TGTGCCAGCAGCTCTAGTTATGGACAGGGCCACTACGAGCAGTACTTC
clone_size: .; v_call: TRBV27; j_call: TRBJ1-1; d_call: TRBD1; cdr3_aa: CASSPMDRKATEAFF; cdr3_nt: TGTGCCAGCAGTCCGATGGACAGGAAGGCAACTGAAGCTTTCTTT
clone_size: .; v_call: TRBV10-3; j_call: TRBJ2-7; d_call: .; cdr3_aa: CAIRSGGISSYEQYF; cdr3_nt: TGTGCCATCAGAAGTGGGGGGATTAGCAGCTACGAGCAGTACTTC
clone_size: .; v_call: TRBV7-9; j_call: TRBJ2-1; d_call: .; cdr3_aa: CASSYGVNRDVFNEQFF; cdr3_nt: TGTGCCAGCAGCTACGGCGTCAACAGGGACGTGTTTAATGAGCAGTTCTTC
clone_size: .; v_call: TRBV2; j_call: TRBJ2-7; d_call: TRBD2; cdr3_aa: CASSEGLPGGYF; cdr3_nt: TGTGCCAGCAGTGAGGGTCTACCGGGAGGTTACTTC
clone_size: once; v_call: TRBV6-5; j_call: TRBJ2-3; d_call: TRBD2; cdr3_aa: CASKGGGADTQYF; cdr3_nt: TGTGCCAGCAAGGGCGGGGGGGCAGATACGCAGTATTTT
clone_size: .; v_call: TRBV6-4; j_call: TRBJ2-2; d_call: .; cdr3_aa: CASSQSTRPGELFF; cdr3_nt: TGTGCCAGCAGTCAGTCCACTAGGCCCGGGGAGCTGTTTTTT
clone_size: .; v_call: TRBV7-2; j_call: TRBJ2-7; d_call: TRBD2; cdr3_aa: CASSLDAGRGREQYF; cdr3_nt: TGTGCCAGCAGCTTAGATGCAGGGAGGGGTCGCGAGCAGTACTTC
clone_size: .; v_call: TRBV2; j_call: TRBJ1-6; d_call: .; cdr3_aa: CASTHTDSSYNSPLHF; cdr3_nt: TGTGCCAGCACCCACACGGACAGCTCCTATAATTCACCCCTCCACTTT
clone_size: .; v_call: TRBV19; j_call: TRBJ1-2; d_call: .; cdr3_aa: CATLWGGGYTF; cdr3_nt: TGTGCCACCCTATGGGGGGGCGGCTACACCTTC
clone_size: few; v_call: TRBV27; j_call: TRBJ1-1; d_call: .; cdr3_aa: CASSLYRDTEAFF; cdr3_nt: TGTGCCAGCAGTTTATACAGGGACACTGAAGCTTTCTTT
clone_size: .; v_call: TRBV6-5; j_call: TRBJ1-1; d_call: .; cdr3_aa: CASIRQGRGNTEAFF; cdr3_nt: TGTGCCAGCATCCGGCAGGGAAGAGGAAACACTGAAGCTTTCTTT
clone_size: .; v_call: TRBV18; j_call: TRBJ1-2; d_call: TRBD1; cdr3_aa: CASSPPGGGYGYTF; cdr3_nt: TGTGCCAGCTCACCACCAGGGGGCGGCTATGGCTACACCTTC
clone_size: .; v_call: TRBV7-8; j_call: TRBJ1-5; d_call: .; cdr3_aa: CASSLGRANQPQHF; cdr3_nt: TGTGCCAGCAGCTTAGGGAGAGCCAATCAGCCCCAGCATTTT
clone_size: .; v_call: TRBV6-5; j_call: TRBJ1-3; d_call: .; cdr3_aa: CASSYTGGSGNTIYF; cdr3_nt: TGTGCCAGCAGTTACACGGGGGGCTCTGGAAACACCATATATTTT
clone_size: .; v_call: TRBV21-1; j_call: TRBJ2-3; d_call: .; cdr3_aa: CASSKGSAAGRDTQYF; cdr3_nt: TGTGCCAGCAGCAAAGGGTCGGCAGCGGGGAGAGATACGCAGTATTTT
clone_size: .; v_call: TRBV30; j_call: TRBJ1-2; d_call: .; cdr3_aa: CAWSVLGVYGYTF; cdr3_nt: TGTGCCTGGAGTGTACTAGGCGTCTATGGCTACACCTTC
clone_size: .; v_call: TRBV14; j_call: TRBJ2-2; d_call: TRBD2; cdr3_aa: CASSQDLAGGDTGELFF; cdr3_nt: TGTGCCAGCAGCCAAGACCTAGCGGGGGGCGACACCGGGGAGCTGTTTTTT
clone_size: .; v_call: TRBV7-9; j_call: TRBJ2-7; d_call: TRBD1; cdr3_aa: CASSPTQGTYEQYF; cdr3_nt: TGTGCCAGCAGCCCGACACAGGGGACCTACGAGCAGTACTTC
clone_size: few; v_call: TRBV19; j_call: TRBJ1-1; d_call: TRBD1; cdr3_aa: CATRTGTEAFF; cdr3_nt: TGTGCCACCCGGACAGGGACTGAAGCTTTCTTT
clone_size: .; v_call: TRBV13; j_call: TRBJ1-2; d_call: .; cdr3_aa: CASRPEQAREYYTF; cdr3_nt: TGTGCCAGCAGACCGGAACAGGCAAGGGAATACTACACCTTC
clone_size: .; v_call: TRBV5-1; j_call: TRBJ1-3; d_call: .; cdr3_aa: CASSLAGRGSGNTIYF; cdr3_nt: TGCGCCAGCAGCTTGGCCGGTCGGGGCTCTGGAAACACCATATATTTT
clone_size: once; v_call: TRBV7-9; j_call: TRBJ2-2; d_call: .; cdr3_aa: CASSLPTGTNTGELFF; cdr3_nt: TGTGCCAGCAGCTTACCGACAGGCACGAACACCGGGGAGCTGTTTTTT
clone_size: .; v_call: TRBV27; j_call: TRBJ2-2; d_call: TRBD1; cdr3_aa: CASSSVDRATIGTGELFF; cdr3_nt: TGTGCCAGCAGTTCTGTTGACAGGGCCACGATTGGGACCGGGGAGCTGTTTTTT
clone_size: .; v_call: TRBV6-6; j_call: TRBJ2-1; d_call: TRBD2; cdr3_aa: CASSLGLAGGYPYNEQFF; cdr3_nt: TGTGCCAGCAGTCTAGGACTAGCGGGGGGGTACCCCTACAATGAGCAGTTCTTC
clone_size: .; v_call: TRBV11-2; j_call: TRBJ1-1; d_call: .; cdr3_aa: CASSLTGWGYTEAFF; cdr3_nt: TGTGCCAGCAGCTTAACAGGGTGGGGTTATACTGAAGCTTTCTTT
clone_size: .; v_call: TRBV6-4; j_call: TRBJ1-2; d_call: TRBD1; cdr3_aa: CASSERGQGLGGYTF; cdr3_nt: TGTGCCAGCAGTGAACGGGGACAGGGGCTCGGTGGCTACACCTTC
clone_size: .; v_call: TRBV6-6; j_call: TRBJ1-1; d_call: .; cdr3_aa: CASTDRNTEAFF; cdr3_nt: TGTGCCAGCACCGACAGGAACACTGAAGCTTTCTTT
clone_size: .; v_call: TRBV5-1; j_call: TRBJ1-2; d_call: TRBD1; cdr3_aa: CASSSRQGAGSGYGYTF; cdr3_nt: TGCGCCAGCAGCTCCCGACAGGGGGCTGGTAGTGGCTATGGCTACACCTTC
clone_size: .; v_call: TRBV10-3; j_call: TRBJ2-7; d_call: .; cdr3_aa: CAISESDSHKQYF; cdr3_nt: TGTGCCATCAGTGAGTCGGACAGTCATAAGCAGTACTTC
clone_size: .; v_call: TRBV7-8; j_call: TRBJ1-3; d_call: .; cdr3_aa: CASSLLALGGRSGNTIYF; cdr3_nt: TGTGCCAGCAGCTTACTGGCACTCGGGGGGCGGTCGGGAAACACCATATATTTT
clone_size: .; v_call: TRBV13; j_call: TRBJ2-1; d_call: TRBD2; cdr3_aa: CASSPETPGLAGASQFF; cdr3_nt: TGTGCCAGCAGCCCCGAAACGCCGGGACTAGCGGGTGCGAGTCAGTTCTTC